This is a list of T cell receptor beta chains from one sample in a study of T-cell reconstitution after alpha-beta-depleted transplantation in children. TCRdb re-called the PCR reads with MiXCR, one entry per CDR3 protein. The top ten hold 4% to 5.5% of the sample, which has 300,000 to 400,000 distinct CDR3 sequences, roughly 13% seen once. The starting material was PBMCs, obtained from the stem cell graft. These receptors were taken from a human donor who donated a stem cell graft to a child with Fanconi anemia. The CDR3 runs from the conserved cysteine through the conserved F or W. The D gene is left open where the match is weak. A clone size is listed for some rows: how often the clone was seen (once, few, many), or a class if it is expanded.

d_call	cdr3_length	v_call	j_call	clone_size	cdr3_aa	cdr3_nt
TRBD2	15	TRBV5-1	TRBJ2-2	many	CASSPQVAGTGELFF	TGCGCCAGCAGCCCCCAGGTAGCGGGCACCGGGGAGCTGTTTTTT
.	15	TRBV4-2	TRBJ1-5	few	CASTPSRVWGQPQHF	TGTGCCAGCACCCCTAGCAGGGTATGGGGTCAGCCCCAGCATTTT
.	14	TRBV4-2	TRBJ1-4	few	CASSQVPGNEKLFF	TGTGCCAGCAGCCAAGTACCTGGTAATGAAAAACTGTTTTTT
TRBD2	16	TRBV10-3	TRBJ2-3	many	CAISDHSGGRTDTQYF	TGTGCCATCAGTGACCATAGCGGGGGGCGCACAGATACGCAGTATTTT
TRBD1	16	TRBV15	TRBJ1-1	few	CATSKPQGTGDTEAFF	TGTGCCACCAGCAAACCTCAGGGGACAGGGGACACTGAAGCTTTCTTT
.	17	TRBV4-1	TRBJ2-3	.	CASSQDPQGSTTDTQYF	TGCGCCAGCAGCCAAGATCCCCAGGGGAGCACGACAGATACGCAGTATTTT
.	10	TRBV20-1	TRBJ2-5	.	CSASGETQYF	TGCAGTGCGTCGGGGGAGACCCAGTACTTC
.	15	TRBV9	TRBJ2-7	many	CASSPRTGQQYEQYF	TGTGCCAGCAGCCCTAGAACCGGGCAGCAGTACGAGCAGTACTTC
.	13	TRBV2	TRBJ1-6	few	CASRNNRNSPLHF	TGTGCCAGCAGGAACAACAGGAATTCACCCCTCCACTTT
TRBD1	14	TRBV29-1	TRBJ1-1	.	CSVLRPGQGAEAFF	TGCAGCGTTTTGCGTCCGGGACAGGGGGCTGAAGCTTTCTTT
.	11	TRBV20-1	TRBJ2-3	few	CSARGGNTQYF	TGCAGTGCTAGAGGGGGAAATACGCAGTATTTT
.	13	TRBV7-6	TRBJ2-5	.	CASSLLVEETQYF	TGTGCCAGCAGCTTATTAGTAGAAGAGACCCAGTACTTC
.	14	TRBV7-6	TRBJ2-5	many	CASSLAERRETQYF	TGTGCCAGCAGCTTAGCGGAAAGGAGAGAGACCCAGTACTTC
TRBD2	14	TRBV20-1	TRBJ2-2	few	CSGKAGEDTGELFF	TGCAGCGGGAAAGCGGGGGAGGACACCGGGGAGCTGTTTTTT
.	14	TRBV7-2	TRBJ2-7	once	CASSPKVQVGEQNF	TGTGCCAGCAGTCCGAAGGTCCAGGTCGGCGAGCAGAACTTC
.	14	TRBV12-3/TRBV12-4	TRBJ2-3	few	CASSYPGVPDTQYF	TGTGCCAGCAGTTACCCGGGAGTTCCGGATACGCAGTATTTT
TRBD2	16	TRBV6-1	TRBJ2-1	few	CASSEKRGVPLNEQFF	TGTGCCAGCAGTGAAAAGCGGGGGGTGCCCTTGAATGAGCAGTTCTTC
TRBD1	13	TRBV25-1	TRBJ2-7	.	CASSGDRPYEQYF	TGTGCCAGCAGTGGGGACAGACCCTACGAGCAGTACTTC
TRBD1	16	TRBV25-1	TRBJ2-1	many	CASSEWGGTGGNEQFF	TGTGCCAGCAGTGAATGGGGCGGGACAGGGGGCAATGAGCAGTTCTTC
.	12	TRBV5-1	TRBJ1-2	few	CASSPTDQGYTF	TGCGCCAGCAGCCCAACAGATCAGGGCTACACCTTC
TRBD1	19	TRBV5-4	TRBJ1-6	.	CASSLRGQGAWEINSPLHF	TGTGCCAGCAGCTTGAGGGGACAGGGGGCATGGGAGATCAACTCACCCCTCCACTTT
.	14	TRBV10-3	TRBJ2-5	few	CAISDGGTLGTQYF	TGTGCCATCAGTGACGGCGGCACCTTGGGGACCCAGTACTTC
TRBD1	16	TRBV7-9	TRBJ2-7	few	CASSLAPGTGEYEQYF	TGTGCCAGCAGCCTTGCTCCGGGGACAGGGGAGTACGAGCAGTACTTC
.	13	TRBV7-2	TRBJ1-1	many	CASSPDRISEAFF	TGTGCCAGCAGCCCCGACAGGATCTCTGAAGCTTTCTTT
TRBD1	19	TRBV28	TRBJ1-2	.	CASSLVSQTRDRREKGYTF	TGTGCCAGCAGTTTAGTCTCCCAAACCCGGGACAGGCGTGAAAAAGGCTACACCTTC
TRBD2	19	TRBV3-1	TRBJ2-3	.	CACSQETSGVVWGTDTQYF	TGTGCCTGCAGCCAAGAGACTAGCGGGGTGGTTTGGGGCACAGATACGCAGTATTTT
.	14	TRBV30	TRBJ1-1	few	CAWAQPGWDTEAFF	TGTGCCTGGGCCCAACCCGGCTGGGACACTGAAGCTTTCTTT
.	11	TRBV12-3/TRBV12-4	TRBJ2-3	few	CASSLKVAQYF	TGTGCCAGCAGTTTGAAAGTGGCGCAGTATTTT
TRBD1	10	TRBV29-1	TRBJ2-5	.	CSVRTGDEYF	TGCAGCGTTAGGACAGGGGACGAGTACTTC
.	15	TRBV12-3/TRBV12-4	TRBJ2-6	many	CASSLQASGANVLTF	TGTGCCAGCAGCTTACAGGCCTCTGGGGCCAACGTCCTGACTTTC